This T cell receptor (beta chain) emerged from a study of shared clonotypes between healthy human individuals. On the study more broadly: A couple of female and a few male donors aged 18 to 49 were enrolled. Study-level findings and limits: Rarefaction exposed incomplete sorted-subset sequencing despite large depth.

Naive CD8 cells were CD45RO-negative, positively selected for CCR7, excluding terminally differentiated effector memory CD45RA+ cells. Only in-frame clones appear in the TCRdb table, and some are missing; sequencing was by immunoSEQ multiplex PCR. The profile shows about 2.1 million clones, about 94% of them singletons. The V gene's germline CDR1 is SGHTS and CDR2 YDEGEE. The length of the CDR3 is 15 residues. V was clipped by 1 base and J by 0 bases, with 8 bases between them. As regards this clone: No antigen is known for it. At the DNA level, this CDR3 is encoded by other sequences in the same sample as well.

The chain employs TRBV5-8 and TRBJ1-5, with a weak D call TRBD1 (6 bases). This TCR came from a man between 18 and 29 years old in good health. Some clones in this sample may be carry-over from other donors' samples. Sequencing was carried out using naive CD8+ T cells from PBMCs. CDR3 nucleotides: TGTGCCAGCAGCTTGCAGGGGTATAGCAATCAGCCCCAGCATTTT. Its translation is CASSLQGYSNQPQHF.